The rows below give T cell receptor beta chains drawn from one sample of a study of identical twins. TCRdb re-called the 5' RACE reads with MiXCR, one entry per CDR3 protein. The sample has 250,000 to 300,000 distinct CDR3 sequences; about 8.5% are singletons. These same data were also listed under a study on yellow fever vaccine responses in identical twins.

Sequenced sample: CD8+ T cells sorted from blood. The receptors come from a young woman in good health. CDR3s include the opening cysteine and the closing phenylalanine or tryptophan. Fields, in order: CDR3 protein, CDR3 DNA, J gene, D gene, clone size, V gene. The D gene is left open where the match is weak. The size field is filled for only some rows; it gives once, few, many or a size class.

cdr3_aa: CATSDGGTVTLSGANVLTF
cdr3_nt: TGTGCCACCAGTGATGGGGGGACAGTGACTCTCTCTGGGGCCAACGTCCTGACTTTC
j_call: TRBJ2-6
d_call: -
clone_size: -
v_call: TRBV24-1

cdr3_aa: CASSSGQGDWETQYF
cdr3_nt: TGTGCCAGCAGCTCAGGACAGGGTGATTGGGAGACCCAGTACTTC
j_call: TRBJ2-5
d_call: TRBD1
clone_size: few
v_call: TRBV7-9

cdr3_aa: CASSDRLAVSNEQFF
cdr3_nt: TGCGCCAGCAGCGATCGACTAGCGGTCAGCAATGAGCAGTTCTTC
j_call: TRBJ2-1
d_call: TRBD2
clone_size: -
v_call: TRBV4-3

cdr3_aa: CASSNFGGAYEQYF
cdr3_nt: TGTGCCAGCAGCAACTTCGGGGGGGCCTACGAGCAGTACTTC
j_call: TRBJ2-7
d_call: TRBD2
clone_size: many
v_call: TRBV7-2

cdr3_aa: CASSLKRGAGTDTQYF
cdr3_nt: TGCGCCAGCAGCTTGAAGCGGGGGGCGGGTACAGATACGCAGTATTTT
j_call: TRBJ2-3
d_call: TRBD2
clone_size: -
v_call: TRBV5-1

cdr3_aa: CSVDWDSRTDTQYF
cdr3_nt: TGCAGCGTTGATTGGGACAGCCGCACAGATACGCAGTATTTT
j_call: TRBJ2-3
d_call: TRBD1
clone_size: few
v_call: TRBV29-1

cdr3_aa: CASTRQIYNSPLHF
cdr3_nt: TGTGCCAGCACCCGGCAGATTTATAATTCACCCCTCCACTTT
j_call: TRBJ1-6
d_call: -
clone_size: -
v_call: TRBV12-3/TRBV12-4

cdr3_aa: CASTGQTYEQYF
cdr3_nt: TGCGCCAGCACCGGACAGACGTACGAGCAGTACTTC
j_call: TRBJ2-7
d_call: -
clone_size: few
v_call: TRBV10-2

cdr3_aa: CASGPGTGQETQYF
cdr3_nt: TGTGCTAGTGGTCCAGGGACAGGGCAAGAGACCCAGTACTTC
j_call: TRBJ2-5
d_call: TRBD1
clone_size: few
v_call: TRBV12-5

cdr3_aa: CASSFRWHETQYF
cdr3_nt: TGTGCCAGCAGTTTTCGGTGGCATGAGACCCAGTACTTC
j_call: TRBJ2-5
d_call: -
clone_size: many
v_call: TRBV12-3/TRBV12-4

cdr3_aa: CASSLWGFDTGELFF
cdr3_nt: TGCGCCAGCAGCTTGTGGGGTTTTGACACCGGGGAGCTGTTTTTT
j_call: TRBJ2-2
d_call: -
clone_size: few
v_call: TRBV5-1

cdr3_aa: CSVEDQGAYSYNEQFF
cdr3_nt: TGCAGCGTTGAAGATCAGGGCGCCTACTCCTACAATGAGCAGTTCTTC
j_call: TRBJ2-1
d_call: -
clone_size: -
v_call: TRBV29-1

cdr3_aa: CASSLAGGVDTQYF
cdr3_nt: TGTGCCAGCAGCTTGGCGGGGGGCGTAGATACGCAGTATTTT
j_call: TRBJ2-3
d_call: TRBD2
clone_size: few
v_call: TRBV7-6

cdr3_aa: CASSQEGSGRVNEQFF
cdr3_nt: TGTGCCAGCAGCCAAGAAGGTAGCGGGAGGGTTAATGAGCAGTTCTTC
j_call: TRBJ2-1
d_call: TRBD2
clone_size: few
v_call: TRBV4-2

cdr3_aa: CASSSPASTGELFF
cdr3_nt: TGTGCCAGCAGCTCGCCGGCGAGTACCGGGGAGCTGTTTTTT
j_call: TRBJ2-2
d_call: -
clone_size: -
v_call: TRBV5-6

cdr3_aa: CASSQGRFNEQFF
cdr3_nt: TGCGCCAGCAGCCAAGGACGATTCAATGAGCAGTTCTTC
j_call: TRBJ2-1
d_call: -
clone_size: -
v_call: TRBV4-1

cdr3_aa: CASSQEPLYEQYF
cdr3_nt: TGCGCCAGCAGCCAAGAGCCTCTCTACGAGCAGTACTTC
j_call: TRBJ2-7
d_call: -
clone_size: -
v_call: TRBV4-3

cdr3_aa: CASSLGGSRETQYF
cdr3_nt: TGTGCCAGCAGCTTAGGTGGATCGAGGGAGACCCAGTACTTC
j_call: TRBJ2-5
d_call: -
clone_size: -
v_call: TRBV9

cdr3_aa: CSATSGSHSYGYTF
cdr3_nt: TGCAGTGCTACAAGCGGATCCCATAGCTATGGCTACACCTTC
j_call: TRBJ1-2
d_call: -
clone_size: -
v_call: TRBV20-1

cdr3_aa: CSVEGTDTRSSYEQYF
cdr3_nt: TGCAGCGTTGAGGGGACGGACACCCGCAGCTCCTACGAGCAGTACTTC
j_call: TRBJ2-7
d_call: -
clone_size: many
v_call: TRBV29-1

cdr3_aa: CASSLTPDDTEAFF
cdr3_nt: TGTGCCAGCAGCCTCACACCGGACGACACTGAAGCTTTCTTT
j_call: TRBJ1-1
d_call: -
clone_size: few
v_call: TRBV7-9

cdr3_aa: CASSPTSGYEQYF
cdr3_nt: TGTGCCAGCAGCCCCACTAGCGGCTACGAGCAGTACTTC
j_call: TRBJ2-7
d_call: TRBD2
clone_size: few
v_call: TRBV12-3/TRBV12-4

cdr3_aa: CASSHYRRGLYEQYF
cdr3_nt: TGTGCCAGCTCACATTATCGCAGGGGGCTTTACGAGCAGTACTTC
j_call: TRBJ2-7
d_call: TRBD1
clone_size: -
v_call: TRBV18

cdr3_aa: CASSTRGQGSHNEQFF
cdr3_nt: TGTGCCAGCAGTACCCGAGGACAGGGAAGCCACAATGAGCAGTTCTTC
j_call: TRBJ2-1
d_call: TRBD1
clone_size: many
v_call: TRBV28

cdr3_aa: CASSLVPGSGYSPLHF
cdr3_nt: TGTGCCAGCAGCTTGGTTCCTGGTTCCGGGTATTCACCCCTCCACTTT
j_call: TRBJ1-6
d_call: -
clone_size: few
v_call: TRBV5-6

cdr3_aa: CASSQDFGLAASTDTQYF
cdr3_nt: TGCGCCAGCAGCCAAGATTTTGGGCTCGCTGCTAGCACAGATACGCAGTATTTT
j_call: TRBJ2-3
d_call: -
clone_size: -
v_call: TRBV4-3

cdr3_aa: CASSSTSGDYNEQFF
cdr3_nt: TGTGCCAGCAGCTCGACTAGCGGGGATTACAATGAGCAGTTCTTC
j_call: TRBJ2-1
d_call: TRBD2
clone_size: -
v_call: TRBV7-9

cdr3_aa: CASSQEARETDTQYF
cdr3_nt: TGCGCCAGCAGCCAAGAGGCCCGGGAAACAGATACGCAGTATTTT
j_call: TRBJ2-3
d_call: -
clone_size: few
v_call: TRBV4-3

cdr3_aa: CASSPRQGLNTEAFF
cdr3_nt: TGTGCCAGCAGCCCCAGACAGGGGTTGAACACTGAAGCTTTCTTT
j_call: TRBJ1-1
d_call: TRBD1
clone_size: many
v_call: TRBV7-9

cdr3_aa: CASSFPTSGSTDTQYF
cdr3_nt: TGTGCCAGCAGTTTTCCGACTAGCGGGAGCACAGATACGCAGTATTTT
j_call: TRBJ2-3
d_call: TRBD2
clone_size: few
v_call: TRBV12-3/TRBV12-4

cdr3_aa: CSAHGTLSYGYTF
cdr3_nt: TGCAGTGCTCACGGGACGCTTTCCTATGGCTACACCTTC
j_call: TRBJ1-2
d_call: -
clone_size: few
v_call: TRBV20-1